These T cell receptor beta chains were read from a single sample in a study of T cells in Graves' hyperthyroidism and ophthalmopathy. TCRdb processed the multiplex PCR reads anew with MiXCR; each CDR3 protein has one entry. The data contain about 420,000 distinct CDR3 sequences, about 13% of them seen just once; the ten biggest clones take up 5.3%. The material sequenced was blood. The receptors shown here come from a woman under 30 with Graves' hyperthyroidism. Both conserved end residues are part of each CDR3. The D gene is left open where the match is weak. Clone size appears in some rows only: once, few, many, or a class for an expanded clone.

clone size | J gene | V gene | D gene | CDR3 DNA | CDR3 protein
NA | TRBJ2-7 | TRBV20-1 | NA | TGCAGTGCTAGGGCCCAGGGCCCCCGGGATGAGCAGTACTTC | CSARAQGPRDEQYF
few | TRBJ1-6 | TRBV30 | TRBD1 | TGTGCCTGGAGCCCGGGACAGGGGGTCGGTTCACCCCTCCACTTT | CAWSPGQGVGSPLHF
many | TRBJ2-5 | TRBV7-2 | TRBD1 | TGTGCCAGCTTCCAAACAGGGGGCAAAGAGACCCAGTACTTC | CASFQTGGKETQYF
NA | TRBJ2-7 | TRBV6-2/TRBV6-3 | TRBD1 | TGTGCCAGCAGTGGGGGACAGGGGGCAGGCGAGCAGTACTTC | CASSGGQGAGEQYF
NA | TRBJ2-3 | TRBV6-1 | TRBD2 | TGTGCCAGCAGTTACGGGGGGGCCACAGATACGCAGTATTTT | CASSYGGATDTQYF
few | TRBJ2-5 | TRBV7-2 | NA | TGTGCCAGCAGCTTATTTCCAGCCGAGACCCAGTACTTC | CASSLFPAETQYF
NA | TRBJ2-1 | TRBV12-3/TRBV12-4 | NA | TGTGCCAGCAGCCCTCCCGGGGTAGATCAGTTCTTC | CASSPPGVDQFF
many | TRBJ1-5 | TRBV6-1 | TRBD1 | TGTGCCAGCAGTGAGCGGACAGGGGGCGAGGAGCCCCAGCATTTT | CASSERTGGEEPQHF
many | TRBJ2-1 | TRBV2 | TRBD2 | TGTGCCAGCAGTGAGGTGGGAACTAGCGGTTACAATGAGCAGTTCTTC | CASSEVGTSGYNEQFF
many | TRBJ1-2 | TRBV7-3 | NA | TGTGCCAGCAGCCAAGACAGGAACTATGGCTACACCTTC | CASSQDRNYGYTF
few | TRBJ1-1 | TRBV14 | NA | TGTGCCAGCAGCCAAGATTCGTGGACTGAAGCTTTCTTT | CASSQDSWTEAFF
many | TRBJ2-3 | TRBV20-1 | TRBD2 | TGCAGTGCTATTCTAGCGGGGGGGGCAGATACGCAGTATTTT | CSAILAGGADTQYF
few | TRBJ2-1 | TRBV7-3 | TRBD1 | TGTGCCAGCAGCTTACGACAGGGGGCGGCTGAGCAGTTCTTC | CASSLRQGAAEQFF